This entry features one T cell receptor (beta chain) sequence. Its antigen is unidentified. CDR1 MDHEN and CDR2 SYDVKM come from the germline V gene. This CDR3 has 14 amino acids. V dropped 7 bases and J dropped 4 bases, with 14 bases sitting between them. This specimen belongs to a study of response to subunit inactivated influenza vaccine. General study findings and limits: With each seasonal influenza vaccination, the authors suggested, few new T cells are recruited.

Using its own MiXCR run on the RT-PCR reads, TCRdb lists one record per CDR3 protein. The sample gives about 650,000 distinct CDR3 sequences, less than 20% of which show up once; approximately 10% is in the top ten. This clonotype originated in a man in his fifties or sixties who received an inactivated influenza vaccine. Sequenced material: PBMCs from blood, taken 11 to 12 days after vaccination. V is TRBV28 and J is TRBJ1-3; tentatively, D is TRBD1 (5 bases). This CDR3 reads CASTGRESGNTIYF. The CDR3 bases are TGTGCCAGCACGGGCAGGGAGTCCGGAAACACCATATATTTT. The whole variable domain, remainder taken from reference TRBV28 and TRBJ1-3, is DVKVTQSSRYLVKRTGEKVFLECVQDMDHENMFWYRQDPGLGLRLIYFSYDVKMKEKGDIPEGYSVSREKKERFSLILESASTNQTSMYLCASTGRESGNTIYFGEGSWLTVV.